This T cell receptor (beta chain) derives from a study of T cell changes during pregnancy in multiple sclerosis. Method: immunoSEQ multiplex PCR; TCRdb's copy keeps in-frame clones and lacks some. Of around 50,000 clones in the sample, around 92% are singletons; the top ten hold roughly 4.7%. Germline V gene data show CDR1 as SGHRS and CDR2 as YFSETQ. The J segment lost 6 bases and the V segment lost 3 bases, leaving 1 base of the junction unmatched. The CDR3 is 14 amino acids. This chain joins TRBV5-1 and TRBJ2-1; 12 bases are a match to TRBD2. The receptor was isolated from a female donor with multiple sclerosis, enrolled in a pregnancy study. The material sequenced was CD8+ T cells from peripheral blood mononuclear cells, taken in the first trimester of pregnancy. CDR3 bases: TGCGCCAGCAGCTGGGGACTAGCGGGCAATGAGCAGTTCTTC. Residues: CASSWGLAGNEQFF.